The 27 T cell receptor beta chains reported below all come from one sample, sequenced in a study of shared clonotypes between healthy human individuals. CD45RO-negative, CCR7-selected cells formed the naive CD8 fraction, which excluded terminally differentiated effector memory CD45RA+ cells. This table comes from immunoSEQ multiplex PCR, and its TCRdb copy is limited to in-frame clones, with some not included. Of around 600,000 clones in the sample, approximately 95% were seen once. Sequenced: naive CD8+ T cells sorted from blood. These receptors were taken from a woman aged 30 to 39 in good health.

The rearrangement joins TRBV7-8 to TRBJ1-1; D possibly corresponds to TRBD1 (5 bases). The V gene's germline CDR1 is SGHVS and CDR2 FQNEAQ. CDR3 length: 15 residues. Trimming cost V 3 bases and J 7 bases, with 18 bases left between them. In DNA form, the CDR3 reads TGTGCCAGCAGCTTCCACCAGGGACGGGGGGGTGAAGCTTTCTTT. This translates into CASSFHQGRGGEAFF.

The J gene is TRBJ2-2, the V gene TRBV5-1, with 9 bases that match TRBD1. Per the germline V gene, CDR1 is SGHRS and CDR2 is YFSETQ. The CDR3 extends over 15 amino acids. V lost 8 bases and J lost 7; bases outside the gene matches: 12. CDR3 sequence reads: CASKGDRAMSGELFF. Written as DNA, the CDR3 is TGCGCCAGTAAGGGGGACAGGGCGATGAGCGGGGAGCTGTTTTTT.

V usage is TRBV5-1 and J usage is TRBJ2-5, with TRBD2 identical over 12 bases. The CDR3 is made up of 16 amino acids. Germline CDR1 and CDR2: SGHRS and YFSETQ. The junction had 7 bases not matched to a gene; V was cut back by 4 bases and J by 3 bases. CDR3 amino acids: CASSVLAGGPEETQYF. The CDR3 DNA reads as TGCGCCAGCAGCGTCCTAGCGGGAGGGCCTGAAGAGACCCAGTACTTC.

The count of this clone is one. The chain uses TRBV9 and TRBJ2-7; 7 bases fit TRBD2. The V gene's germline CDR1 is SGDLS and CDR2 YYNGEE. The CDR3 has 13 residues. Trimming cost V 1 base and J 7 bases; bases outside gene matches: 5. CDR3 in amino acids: CASSVSGTTEQYF. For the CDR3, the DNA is TGTGCCAGCAGCGTATCGGGGACTACGGAGCAGTACTTC.

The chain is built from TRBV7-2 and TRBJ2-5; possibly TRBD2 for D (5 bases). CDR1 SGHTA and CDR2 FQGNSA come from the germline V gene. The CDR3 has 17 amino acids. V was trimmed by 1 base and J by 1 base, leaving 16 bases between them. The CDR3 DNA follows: TGTGCCAGCAGCTTAGGTGGTTTGCGGGTTTCCCAAGAGACCCAGTACTTC. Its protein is CASSLGGLRVSQETQYF.

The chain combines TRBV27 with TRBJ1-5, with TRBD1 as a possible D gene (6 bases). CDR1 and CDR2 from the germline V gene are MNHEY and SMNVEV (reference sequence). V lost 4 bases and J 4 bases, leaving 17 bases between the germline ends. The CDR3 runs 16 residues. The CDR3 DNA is TGTGCCAGCAGTTCCCCCGGGGCGGGGGCTAATCAGCCCCAGCATTTT. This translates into CASSSPGAGANQPQHF.

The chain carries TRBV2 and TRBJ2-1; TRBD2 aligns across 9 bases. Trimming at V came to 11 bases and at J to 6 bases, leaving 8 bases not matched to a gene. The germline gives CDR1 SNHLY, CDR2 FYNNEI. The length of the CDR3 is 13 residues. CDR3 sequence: CAVRGLAPNEQFF. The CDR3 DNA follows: TGTGCCGTACGGGGACTAGCTCCCAATGAGCAGTTCTTC. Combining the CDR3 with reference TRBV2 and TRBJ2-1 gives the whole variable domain EPEVTQTPSHQVTQMGQEVILRCVPISNHLYFYWYRQILGQKVEFLVSFYNNEISEKSEIFDDQFSVERPDGSNFTLKIRSTKLEDSAMYFCAVRGLAPNEQFFGPGTRLTVL.

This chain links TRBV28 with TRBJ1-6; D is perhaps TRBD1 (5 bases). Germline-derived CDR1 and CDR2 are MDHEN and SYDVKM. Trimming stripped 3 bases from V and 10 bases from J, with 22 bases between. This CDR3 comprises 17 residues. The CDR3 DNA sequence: TGTGCCAGCAGTTTGACCGGGGAAGGGGACTTGCGATCACCCCTCCACTTT. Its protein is CASSLTGEGDLRSPLHF.

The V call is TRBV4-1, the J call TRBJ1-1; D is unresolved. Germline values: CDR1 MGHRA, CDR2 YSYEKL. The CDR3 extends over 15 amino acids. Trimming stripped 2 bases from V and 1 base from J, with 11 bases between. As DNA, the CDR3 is TGCGCCAGCAGCCAAAGCGGAGTCCCGAACACTGAAGCTTTCTTT. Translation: CASSQSGVPNTEAFF.

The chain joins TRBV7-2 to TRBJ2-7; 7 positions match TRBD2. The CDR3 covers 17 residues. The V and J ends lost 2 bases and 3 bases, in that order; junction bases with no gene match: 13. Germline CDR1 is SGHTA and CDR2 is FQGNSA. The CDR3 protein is CASSLSARAGVNYEQYF. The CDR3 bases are TGTGCCAGCAGCTTATCGGCTCGGGCGGGAGTGAACTACGAGCAGTACTTC.

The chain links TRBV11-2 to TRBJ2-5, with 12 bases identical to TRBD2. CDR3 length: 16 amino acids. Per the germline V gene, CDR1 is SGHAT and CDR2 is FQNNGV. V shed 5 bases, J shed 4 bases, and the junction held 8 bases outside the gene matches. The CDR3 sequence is CASSRTGLAGRETQYF. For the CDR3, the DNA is TGTGCCAGCAGCCGCACTGGACTAGCGGGAAGAGAGACCCAGTACTTC. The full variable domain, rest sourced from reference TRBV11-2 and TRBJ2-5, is EAGVAQSPRYKIIEKRQSVAFWCNPISGHATLYWYQQILGQGPKLLIQFQNNGVVDDSQLPKDRFSAERLKGVDSTLKIQPAKLEDSAVYLCASSRTGLAGRETQYFGPGTRLLVL.

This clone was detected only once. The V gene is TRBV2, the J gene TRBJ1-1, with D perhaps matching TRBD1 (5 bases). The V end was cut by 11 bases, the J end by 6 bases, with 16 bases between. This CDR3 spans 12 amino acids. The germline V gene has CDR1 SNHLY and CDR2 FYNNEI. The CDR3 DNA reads TGTGCCCCTCAGCAGGGTAGGGCTGAAGCTTTCTTT. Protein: CAPQQGRAEAFF.

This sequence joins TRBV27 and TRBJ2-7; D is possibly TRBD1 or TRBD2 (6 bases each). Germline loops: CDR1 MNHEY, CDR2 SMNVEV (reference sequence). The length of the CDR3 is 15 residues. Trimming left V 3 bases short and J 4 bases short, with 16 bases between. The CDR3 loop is CASSFYGGDSYEQYF. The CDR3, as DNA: TGTGCCAGCAGTTTTTACGGGGGCGACTCGTACGAGCAGTACTTC.

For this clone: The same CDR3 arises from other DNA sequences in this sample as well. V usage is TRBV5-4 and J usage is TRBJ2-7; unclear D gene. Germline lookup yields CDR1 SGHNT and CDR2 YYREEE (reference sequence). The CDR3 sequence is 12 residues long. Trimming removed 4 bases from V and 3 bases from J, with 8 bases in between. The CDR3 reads CASSLDRYEQYF. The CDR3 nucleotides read TGTGCCAGCAGCCTCGACCGCTACGAGCAGTACTTC.

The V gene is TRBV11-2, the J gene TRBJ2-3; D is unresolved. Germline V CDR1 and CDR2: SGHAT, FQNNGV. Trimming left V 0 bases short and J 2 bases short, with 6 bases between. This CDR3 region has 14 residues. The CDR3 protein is CASSLEQYTDTQYF. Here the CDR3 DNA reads TGTGCCAGCAGCTTAGAACAGTACACAGATACGCAGTATTTT. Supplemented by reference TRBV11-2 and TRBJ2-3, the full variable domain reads EAGVAQSPRYKIIEKRQSVAFWCNPISGHATLYWYQQILGQGPKLLIQFQNNGVVDDSQLPKDRFSAERLKGVDSTLKIQPAKLEDSAVYLCASSLEQYTDTQYFGPGTRLTVL.

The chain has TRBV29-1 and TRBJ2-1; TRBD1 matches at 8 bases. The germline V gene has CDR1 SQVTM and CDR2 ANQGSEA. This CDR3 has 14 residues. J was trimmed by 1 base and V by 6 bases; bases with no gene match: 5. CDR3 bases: TGCAGCGTAATCCGGGACAGGTCCTACAATGAGCAGTTCTTC. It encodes CSVIRDRSYNEQFF.

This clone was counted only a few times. The CDR3 DNA sequence: TGTGCCAGCAGTTTTATCAATCAGCCCCAGCATTTT. Translation: CASSFINQPQHF. The rearrangement uses TRBV27 and TRBJ1-5; D ambiguous. The CDR3 is 12 residues long. The germline V and J ends were trimmed by 3 bases and 3 bases, with 3 bases remaining between them. Looked up from germline, CDR1 is MNHEY and CDR2 is SMNVEV (reference sequence).

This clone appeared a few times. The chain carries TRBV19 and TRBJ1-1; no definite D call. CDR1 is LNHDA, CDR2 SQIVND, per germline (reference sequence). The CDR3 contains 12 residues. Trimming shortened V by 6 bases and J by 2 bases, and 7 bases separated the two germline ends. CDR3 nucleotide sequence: TGTGCCAGTAGGGCACCTAACACTGAAGCTTTCTTT. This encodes CASRAPNTEAFF.

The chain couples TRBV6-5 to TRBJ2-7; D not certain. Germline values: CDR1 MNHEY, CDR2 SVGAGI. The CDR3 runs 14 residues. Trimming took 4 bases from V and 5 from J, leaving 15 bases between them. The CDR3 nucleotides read TGTGCCAGCAGTTTGGCCTGGGCCCACCACGAGCAGTACTTC. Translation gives CASSLAWAHHEQYF.

The CDR3 DNA is TGTGCCAGCAGCGCAACAGGGGGAACTGAAGCTTTCTTT. It specifies CASSATGGTEAFF. The V call is TRBV9, the J call TRBJ1-1; 8 bases match TRBD1. V trimming: 3 bases; J trimming: 5 bases; junction bases outside the gene matches: 3. The CDR3 runs 13 residues. CDR1 SGDLS and CDR2 YYNGEE come from the germline V gene.

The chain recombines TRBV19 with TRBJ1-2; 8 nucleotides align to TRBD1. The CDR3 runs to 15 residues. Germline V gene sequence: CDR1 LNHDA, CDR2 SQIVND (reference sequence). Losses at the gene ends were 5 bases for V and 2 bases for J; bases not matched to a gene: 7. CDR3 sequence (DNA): TGTGCCAGTAGTGTAACAGGGGGATCGAACTATGGCTACACCTTC. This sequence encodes CASSVTGGSNYGYTF.

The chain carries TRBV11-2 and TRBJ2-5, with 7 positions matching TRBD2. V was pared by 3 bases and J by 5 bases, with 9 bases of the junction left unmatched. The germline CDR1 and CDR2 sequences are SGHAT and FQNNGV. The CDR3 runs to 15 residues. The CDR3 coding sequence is TGTGCCAGCAGCTTGGGCGGGAGAACAAGGGAGACCCAGTACTTC. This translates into CASSLGGRTRETQYF.

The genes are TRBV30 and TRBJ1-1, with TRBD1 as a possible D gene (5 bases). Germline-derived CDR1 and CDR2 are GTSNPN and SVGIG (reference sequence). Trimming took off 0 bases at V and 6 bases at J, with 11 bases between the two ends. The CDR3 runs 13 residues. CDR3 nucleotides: TGTGCCTGGAGTGTAGGGAGGGGATCTGAAGCTTTCTTT. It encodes CAWSVGRGSEAFF. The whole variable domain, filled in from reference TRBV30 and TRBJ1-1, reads SQTIHQWPATLVQPVGSPLSLECTVEGTSNPNLYWYRQAAGRGLQLLFYSVGIGQISSEVPQNLSASRPQDRQFILSSKKLLLSDSGFYLCAWSVGRGSEAFFGQGTRLTVV.

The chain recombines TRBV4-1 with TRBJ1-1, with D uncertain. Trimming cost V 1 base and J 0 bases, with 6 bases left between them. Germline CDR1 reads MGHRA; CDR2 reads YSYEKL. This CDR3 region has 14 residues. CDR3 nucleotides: TGCGCCAGCAGCCAAGCCGTAATGAACACTGAAGCTTTCTTT. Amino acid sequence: CASSQAVMNTEAFF.

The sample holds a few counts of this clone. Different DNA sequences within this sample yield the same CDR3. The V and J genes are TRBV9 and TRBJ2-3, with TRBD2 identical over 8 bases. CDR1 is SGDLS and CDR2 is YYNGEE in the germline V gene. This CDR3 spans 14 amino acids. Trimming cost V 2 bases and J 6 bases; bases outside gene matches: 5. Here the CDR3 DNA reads TGTGCCAGCAGCGTTAGCGGGAAGTTGGATACGCAGTATTTT. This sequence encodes CASSVSGKLDTQYF.

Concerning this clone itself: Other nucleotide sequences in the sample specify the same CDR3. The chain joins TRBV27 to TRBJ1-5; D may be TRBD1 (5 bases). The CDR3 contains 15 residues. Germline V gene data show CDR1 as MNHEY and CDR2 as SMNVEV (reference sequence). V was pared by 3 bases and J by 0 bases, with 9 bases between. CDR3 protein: CASSFSRGSNQPQHF. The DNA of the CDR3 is TGTGCCAGCAGTTTCTCTAGGGGTAGCAATCAGCCCCAGCATTTT.

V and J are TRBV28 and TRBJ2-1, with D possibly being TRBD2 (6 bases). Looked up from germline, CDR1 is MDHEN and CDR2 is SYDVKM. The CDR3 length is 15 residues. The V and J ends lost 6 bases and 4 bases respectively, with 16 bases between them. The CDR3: CASSKLLAFYNEQFF. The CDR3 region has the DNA TGTGCCAGCAGCAAACTACTAGCATTTTACAATGAGCAGTTCTTC.